This is a list of T cell receptor beta chains from one sample in a study of post-analysis software for immune sequencing data. TCRdb fed the PCR reads into MiXCR, producing one record per CDR3 protein. Here the sample spans around 710,000 distinct CDR3 sequences, just over 45% being singletons. Sequenced material: blood. Receptor source: a girl under 18 with multiple sclerosis. Each CDR3 is given with its conserved first and last residue. A D gene is named only where the DNA matches it firmly. Some rows have no size entry. The others give once, few or many, or a class for an expanded clone.

d_gene: TRBD2; v_gene: TRBV5-1; abundance: few; j_gene: TRBJ2-1; CDR3nt: TGCGCCAGCAGCCAGGGACTAGCGCACAATGAGCAGTTCTTC; CDR3aa: CASSQGLAHNEQFF
d_gene: -; v_gene: TRBV20-1; abundance: -; j_gene: TRBJ2-5; CDR3nt: TGCAGTGCTCCCGGGGCTCAAGAGCAGTACTTC; CDR3aa: CSAPGAQEQYF
d_gene: TRBD2; v_gene: TRBV10-3; abundance: -; j_gene: TRBJ2-1; CDR3nt: TGTGCCATCAGTCAGGGGACTAGCGGGTTCTCCTACAATGAGCAGTTCTTC; CDR3aa: CAISQGTSGFSYNEQFF
d_gene: TRBD2; v_gene: TRBV10-3; abundance: -; j_gene: TRBJ2-5; CDR3nt: TGTGCCATCAGTGAGGAGGGACTAGCGGGAGGGGAGACCCAGTACTTC; CDR3aa: CAISEEGLAGGETQYF
d_gene: TRBD2; v_gene: TRBV28; abundance: -; j_gene: TRBJ2-4; CDR3nt: TGTGCCAGCAGTTTATTCGGCCGCGGGGGGGACAAAAACATTCAGTACTTC; CDR3aa: CASSLFGRGGDKNIQYF
d_gene: -; v_gene: TRBV4-2; abundance: -; j_gene: TRBJ2-7; CDR3nt: TGTGCCAGCAGCGATGGGTCCACGCAGTACTTC; CDR3aa: CASSDGSTQYF
d_gene: -; v_gene: TRBV4-1; abundance: -; j_gene: TRBJ1-4; CDR3nt: TGCGCCAGCAGCCAAGATCCTGGATTTGCAACTAATGAAAAACTGTTTTTT; CDR3aa: CASSQDPGFATNEKLFF
d_gene: TRBD2; v_gene: TRBV10-1; abundance: few; j_gene: TRBJ2-3; CDR3nt: TGCGCCAGCAGTGAGGGTCTAGCGGGAGGTGAAGATACGCAGTATTTT; CDR3aa: CASSEGLAGGEDTQYF
d_gene: -; v_gene: TRBV29-1; abundance: few; j_gene: TRBJ1-1; CDR3nt: TGCAGCGTTGCTGAGGCGGCGGGGGGTGAAGCTTTCTTT; CDR3aa: CSVAEAAGGEAFF
d_gene: -; v_gene: TRBV20-1; abundance: -; j_gene: TRBJ2-1; CDR3nt: TGCAGTGCTAGCCGGGAGCTGTACAATGAGCAGTTCTTC; CDR3aa: CSASRELYNEQFF
d_gene: -; v_gene: TRBV20-1; abundance: few; j_gene: TRBJ2-7; CDR3nt: TGCAGTGCTAGAGACCCACAGAGCCACGAGCAGTACTTC; CDR3aa: CSARDPQSHEQYF
d_gene: -; v_gene: TRBV7-2; abundance: -; j_gene: TRBJ2-3; CDR3nt: TGTGCCAGCAGCTTAGCGGCAGTAGACACAGATACGCAGTATTTT; CDR3aa: CASSLAAVDTDTQYF
d_gene: -; v_gene: TRBV6-5; abundance: -; j_gene: TRBJ1-1; CDR3nt: TGTGCCAGCATCTGGGGAAGAAACACTGAAGCTTTCTTT; CDR3aa: CASIWGRNTEAFF
d_gene: TRBD2; v_gene: TRBV4-3; abundance: few; j_gene: TRBJ2-1; CDR3nt: TGCGCCAGCAGCCAAGAGTCCCTAGCGGGAGAGCAGTTCTTC; CDR3aa: CASSQESLAGEQFF
d_gene: -; v_gene: TRBV15; abundance: -; j_gene: TRBJ2-1; CDR3nt: TGTGCCACCAGCAGAGATTTGCTAGGGGATGAGCAGTTCTTC; CDR3aa: CATSRDLLGDEQFF
d_gene: -; v_gene: TRBV7-9; abundance: -; j_gene: TRBJ2-5; CDR3nt: TGTGCCAGCAGCCCACGTGCAGATGGAGAGACCCAGTACTTC; CDR3aa: CASSPRADGETQYF
d_gene: TRBD2; v_gene: TRBV7-2; abundance: few; j_gene: TRBJ2-7; CDR3nt: TGTGCCAGCAGCTCCGTGGGGAGCGGGGTGAGCGAGCAGTACTTC; CDR3aa: CASSSVGSGVSEQYF
d_gene: TRBD2; v_gene: TRBV3-1; abundance: -; j_gene: TRBJ2-1; CDR3nt: TGTGCCAGCAGCCAAGATCTTTCAGGAGCGGGAGTGGGTAGGTTCTTC; CDR3aa: CASSQDLSGAGVGRFF
d_gene: TRBD2; v_gene: TRBV7-2; abundance: -; j_gene: TRBJ2-1; CDR3nt: TGTGCCAGCAGCCCAAGGGGACTAGCTGGGGACAGCTCCTACAATGAGCAGTTCTTC; CDR3aa: CASSPRGLAGDSSYNEQFF
d_gene: TRBD2; v_gene: TRBV15; abundance: -; j_gene: TRBJ2-7; CDR3nt: TGTGCCACCAGCGGCTCGGGACTAGCTTACGAGCAGTACTTC; CDR3aa: CATSGSGLAYEQYF
d_gene: -; v_gene: TRBV12-5; abundance: once; j_gene: TRBJ2-5; CDR3nt: TGTGCTAGTGCCCTTCGGGCAGGGTTGCTCATCGAGACCCAGTACTTC; CDR3aa: CASALRAGLLIETQYF
d_gene: -; v_gene: TRBV12-5; abundance: -; j_gene: TRBJ2-5; CDR3nt: TGTGCTAGTGGTTCCCAATCGGATCAAGAGACCCAGTACTTC; CDR3aa: CASGSQSDQETQYF
d_gene: TRBD1; v_gene: TRBV7-6; abundance: -; j_gene: TRBJ2-3; CDR3nt: TGTGCCAGCAGCTTGAACAGGGGAGCAGATACGCAGTATTTT; CDR3aa: CASSLNRGADTQYF
d_gene: -; v_gene: TRBV4-3; abundance: few; j_gene: TRBJ2-5; CDR3nt: TGCGCCAGCAGCCAAGTTGCCAGAAAAGGCGGCATCCAAGAGACCCAGTACTTC; CDR3aa: CASSQVARKGGIQETQYF
d_gene: -; v_gene: TRBV7-9; abundance: -; j_gene: TRBJ1-2; CDR3nt: TGTGCCAGCAGCCCAGGGGTTGGCCATGGCTACACCTTC; CDR3aa: CASSPGVGHGYTF
d_gene: -; v_gene: TRBV20-1; abundance: few; j_gene: TRBJ2-7; CDR3nt: TGCAGTGCTAGAGGATCAGCGGACTACGAGCAGTACTTC; CDR3aa: CSARGSADYEQYF
d_gene: TRBD1; v_gene: TRBV27; abundance: -; j_gene: TRBJ1-2; CDR3nt: TGTGCCAGCAGCGACAGGGGGCGCTTGGGTGGCTACACCTTC; CDR3aa: CASSDRGRLGGYTF
d_gene: -; v_gene: TRBV4-2; abundance: -; j_gene: TRBJ2-5; CDR3nt: TGTGCCAGCAGCCAAGAGGACTCCTCAGCCTCCCAAGAGACCCAGTACTTC; CDR3aa: CASSQEDSSASQETQYF
d_gene: -; v_gene: TRBV19; abundance: once; j_gene: TRBJ2-7; CDR3nt: TGTGCCAGTATGGTGATGGCTAGCAAAGTTCTCTCCTACAATGAGCAGTACTTC; CDR3aa: CASMVMASKVLSYNEQYF
d_gene: -; v_gene: TRBV7-9; abundance: -; j_gene: TRBJ1-1; CDR3nt: TGTGCCAGCAGCCCGCGAAGGGCGAACACTGAAGCTTTCTTT; CDR3aa: CASSPRRANTEAFF
d_gene: TRBD2; v_gene: TRBV7-9; abundance: few; j_gene: TRBJ2-1; CDR3nt: TGTGCCAGCAGCCCGGGACTAGGTCCCTACAATGAGCAGTTCTTC; CDR3aa: CASSPGLGPYNEQFF
d_gene: TRBD2; v_gene: TRBV20-1; abundance: -; j_gene: TRBJ2-1; CDR3nt: TGCAGTGCTAGTGGGCTAGCGGGACGAGATGAGCAGTTCTTC; CDR3aa: CSASGLAGRDEQFF
d_gene: TRBD1; v_gene: TRBV20-1; abundance: -; j_gene: TRBJ2-3; CDR3nt: TGCAGTGCAGGGGTACAGGGGGCCCGGTATTTT; CDR3aa: CSAGVQGARYF
d_gene: TRBD1; v_gene: TRBV12-3/TRBV12-4; abundance: many; j_gene: TRBJ2-5; CDR3nt: TGTGCCAGCAGTTCTGGACAGGGGGCGAGGGAGCAGTACTTC; CDR3aa: CASSSGQGAREQYF
d_gene: -; v_gene: TRBV7-3; abundance: -; j_gene: TRBJ2-1; CDR3nt: TGTGCCAGCAGCTTAATGGCCAGCAATGAGCAGTTCTTC; CDR3aa: CASSLMASNEQFF
d_gene: -; v_gene: TRBV7-2; abundance: few; j_gene: TRBJ1-2; CDR3nt: TGTGCCAGCAGCATCCGACAGGCAGGGGGCTACACCTTC; CDR3aa: CASSIRQAGGYTF
d_gene: -; v_gene: TRBV7-2; abundance: few; j_gene: TRBJ2-5; CDR3nt: TGTGCCAGCAGCTTAGGGTTAGGGCCCCACGGAGAGACCCAGTACTTC; CDR3aa: CASSLGLGPHGETQYF
d_gene: TRBD1; v_gene: TRBV18; abundance: -; j_gene: TRBJ1-1; CDR3nt: TGTGCCAGCTCACTCGGGACAGACCTTGAAGCTTTCTTT; CDR3aa: CASSLGTDLEAFF
d_gene: TRBD1; v_gene: TRBV6-5; abundance: few; j_gene: TRBJ2-7; CDR3nt: TGTGCTAGCAGGCTGGGACAGAACCTCTACGAGCAGTACTTC; CDR3aa: CASRLGQNLYEQYF
d_gene: TRBD2; v_gene: TRBV10-3; abundance: few; j_gene: TRBJ2-3; CDR3nt: TGTGCCATCAGTGGACTAGCGGGAGATACGCAGTATTTT; CDR3aa: CAISGLAGDTQYF
d_gene: -; v_gene: TRBV7-9; abundance: few; j_gene: TRBJ2-7; CDR3nt: TGTGCCAGCAGCTTAGGGGAGTTTCCAGCGCTTAGGGCCCACGAGCAGTACTTC; CDR3aa: CASSLGEFPALRAHEQYF
d_gene: -; v_gene: TRBV3-1; abundance: -; j_gene: TRBJ2-7; CDR3nt: TGTGCCAGCAGCTCGATACACGGCAGCGCCTACGAGCAGTACTTC; CDR3aa: CASSSIHGSAYEQYF
d_gene: -; v_gene: TRBV6-5; abundance: -; j_gene: TRBJ2-2; CDR3nt: TGTGCCAGCAGCAGCATCACCGGGGAGCTGTTTTTT; CDR3aa: CASSSITGELFF
d_gene: -; v_gene: TRBV12-3/TRBV12-4; abundance: once; j_gene: TRBJ1-4; CDR3nt: TGTGCCAGCAGTTTAGTAAGTCCAGGGAGTGAAAAACTGTTTTTT; CDR3aa: CASSLVSPGSEKLFF
d_gene: -; v_gene: TRBV20-1; abundance: -; j_gene: TRBJ1-2; CDR3nt: TGCAGTGCTGGCCCCTTAGGGCAGGCGTCTAGGGGCTACACCTTC; CDR3aa: CSAGPLGQASRGYTF
d_gene: TRBD2; v_gene: TRBV27; abundance: few; j_gene: TRBJ2-3; CDR3nt: TGTGCCAGCACCTACCTCTCAGCGGGAGGTCCCCGCACAGATACGCAGTATTTT; CDR3aa: CASTYLSAGGPRTDTQYF
d_gene: TRBD2; v_gene: TRBV2; abundance: -; j_gene: TRBJ2-1; CDR3nt: TGTGCCAGCAGGAATAGCGGGAGGTCTTACAATGAGCAGTTCTTC; CDR3aa: CASRNSGRSYNEQFF
d_gene: -; v_gene: TRBV7-9; abundance: -; j_gene: TRBJ1-1; CDR3nt: TGTGCCAGCAGCTTAGAGGGTCCAGATGCGGCTTTCTTT; CDR3aa: CASSLEGPDAAFF
d_gene: -; v_gene: TRBV7-2; abundance: -; j_gene: TRBJ2-7; CDR3nt: TGTGCCAGCAGCCGAAGACTACAACAGGGTTACGAGCAGTACTTC; CDR3aa: CASSRRLQQGYEQYF
d_gene: -; v_gene: TRBV11-2; abundance: once; j_gene: TRBJ2-2; CDR3nt: TGTGCCAGCAGCTTATTGGAGGCCGGGGAGCTGTTTTTT; CDR3aa: CASSLLEAGELFF
d_gene: -; v_gene: TRBV5-1; abundance: once; j_gene: TRBJ2-3; CDR3nt: TGCGCCAGCAGCTTGGGGGCAAACCAAGGCACAGATACGCAGTATTTT; CDR3aa: CASSLGANQGTDTQYF
d_gene: -; v_gene: TRBV4-2; abundance: -; j_gene: TRBJ2-1; CDR3nt: TGTGCCAGCAGCCAAGACCCCCTGGGCGGGATTAGCTACAATGAGCAGTTCTTC; CDR3aa: CASSQDPLGGISYNEQFF